Included here is one T cell receptor beta chain sequence, with context. Its matching antigen is unknown. There are 15 residues in the CDR3. Trimming stripped 5 bases from V and 0 bases from J, with 11 bases between. Per germline, CDR1 MNHNY and CDR2 SVGAGI (reference sequence). The sample's time point: blood 2 weeks post-SBRT. Treatment given: 15 Gy SBRT to primary tumor, nephrectomy 4 weeks later. These data originate in a study of radiation and T cells in renal cell carcinoma. The method was immunoSEQ multiplex PCR; TCRdb's version includes in-frame clones alone and lacks a portion of them. The sample carries about 150,000 clones, 80% to 90% recorded once. The study, taken as a whole, reports: Baseline intratumoral clonotype presence is unknown without pretreatment biopsies.

This sequence originates from a woman between 45 and 60 years old with renal cell carcinoma. The chain combines TRBV6-6 with TRBJ1-3, with a possible D match to TRBD1 (5 bases). The specimen was blood, collected from a patient whose treatment included radiotherapy and nephrectomy. For the CDR3, the DNA is TGTGCCAGCAGTGAGACAGTCAACTCTGGAAACACCATATATTTT. Its translation is CASSETVNSGNTIYF.